The text below deals with one T cell receptor (beta chain). This clonotype was seen more than once but under ten times. Its antigen is currently not known. It has no much larger one-base neighbor in the sample; base qualities were not kept. The approximately 41 donors, aged 6 to 90 years, were systemically healthy Caucasian individuals from Russia. Each donor gave approximately 9.3 milliliters of peripheral blood, collected into EDTA-treated Vacutainer tubes. Ficoll-Paque density-gradient centrifugation was used to isolate PBMCs, with at least 7 million per sample. Trizol reagent was used to extract total RNA from the PBMCs, yielding at least 5.5 micrograms per sample. For every donor, flow cytometry on a PBMC aliquot measured the percentage of naive CD45RAhigh/CD27high T cells. This sample is drawn from a study of blood T cells in healthy people across ages (dated by TCRdb to the mid-2010s). Concerning the study at large: In model experiments, roughly one uniquely barcoded TCR beta cDNA molecule per two T cells was captured by template switching. Four age groups were formed from the donors: young (average approximately 15 years), middle-aged (around 41), aged (about 62) and long-lived (less than 85). Donors of different ages were randomly distributed across sequencing lanes to avoid experimental bias. Using the same blood draw, the study looked at two additional independent replicas of 1 million unique cDNA reads for two donors, one aged 18 to 30 and the other aged 80 or older. To track age-related changes in TCR beta repertoire diversity, the study relied on deep sequencing normalized with unique cDNA molecular identifiers.

Preparation of the library involved 5' RACE. The second PCR ran for about 6 to 12 cycles and used a J-beta primer mix along with a sample-barcoded 5' primer. Each TCR beta cDNA molecule received a unique molecular identifier from a template-switch 5' adaptor carrying 12 random nucleotides. Each sample yielded at least 2.5 million CDR3-containing paired-end reads. First-strand cDNA was synthesized from all RNA with the Mint cDNA synthesis kit, primed by a TRBC-specific oligonucleotide. After uracil-DNA glycosylase treatment, a first 18-cycle PCR used universal primers M1SS and BC2_uni_R on all cDNA. Regarding the original processing steps: Each sample was normalized by randomly selecting 1 million high-quality reads, each carrying a distinct molecular identifier. Instead of being binned into consensus sequences, reads with shared molecular identifiers were discarded. MiTCR, run with a Q25 quality threshold and the strictest error-elimination algorithm, handled CDR3 identification, clonotype clustering and error correction. A nonparametric unseen species model with Euler transformation was used to estimate a lower bound on total TCR beta diversity. TCRdb cleaned the public reads at Q25 with fastp, built clones with MiXCR and kept in-frame beta chains. Each CDR3 protein gets just one entry, which takes the most common genes and DNA from the rows behind it. The V and J calls come from TCRdb's annotation, not from the publication. For this sample there are 1.8 million or so distinct CDR3 sequences; more than 35% appear just once. The top ten constitute roughly 24% of the sample.

The paper's findings and limits, for the study overall: Donor CMV infection status was unknown, potentially confounding age-related changes in expanded clonotypes. As age increased, observed TCR beta diversity per million T cells dropped in a roughly linear way, and a significant reduction was already evident by age 40. Compared with the aged group, the long-lived group had more naive CD4+ T cells, fewer expanded clones and increased TCR diversity, a pattern suggesting age selection. Since profiling was done on bulk unsorted PBMCs, naive and antigen-experienced compartments could not be conclusively compared. There was a strong correlation between observed TCR beta diversity and the percentage of naive T cells measured by flow cytometry. Total diversity estimates from one million sequenced T cells were considered lower bounds and underestimates.

Material for sequencing was blood. This receptor was obtained from a human donor in good health.

The encoded CDR3 is CASSLGADSILETQYF. Read as DNA, the sequence is TGTGCCAGCAGCTTAGGAGCTGATAGCATCCTAGAGACCCAGTACTTC. This sequence uses TRBV7-8 and TRBJ2-5, with the D segment identity uncertain. Trimming at the junction amounts to 1 base on V and 4 bases on J, and the germline ends lie 16 bases apart. From its cysteine to its phenylalanine, the CDR3 spans 16 amino acids. This entry keeps only the CDR3 DNA: 48 bases, framed from base 1. CDR1 and CDR2 are read off the germline V gene as SGHVS and FQNEAQ.